The 9 T cell receptor beta chains reported below all come from one sample, sequenced in a study of shared clonotypes between healthy human individuals. Clones were sequenced by immunoSEQ multiplex PCR, and TCRdb holds only the in-frame ones, with some missing. Altogether about 1 million clones are present, around 76% being singletons, with the ten largest covering 1.4%. Sequencing was performed on memory CD4+ T cells sorted from blood. Subset specified: CD45RA-negative fraction. Receptors originate from a man between 18 and 35 years old in good health.

The chain employs TRBV4-3 and TRBJ2-7; 7 nucleotides line up with TRBD2. The CDR3 is 14 amino acids. Germline lookup yields CDR1 LGHNA and CDR2 YSLEER. The ends lost 3 bases at V and 5 bases at J; junction bases unmatched: 7. The CDR3 nucleotides are TGCGCCAGCAGCCACAGCGGGACGTTCGACGAGCAGTACTTC. It is translated as CASSHSGTFDEQYF.

The genes are TRBV6-5 and TRBJ1-6, with 10 bases lining up with TRBD1. Germline CDR1 and CDR2: MNHEY and SVGAGI. This CDR3 is 15 amino acids long. The junction had 6 bases not matched to a gene; V was cut back by 6 bases and J by 7 bases. The CDR3 DNA sequence: TGTGCCAGCAGGAGTGGGACAGGGGAGAATTCACCCCTCCACTTT. Translation gives CASRSGTGENSPLHF.

This clone has just a few counts. The rearrangement links TRBV7-9 to TRBJ2-4; D is uncertain. From germline, CDR1 is SEHNR and CDR2 FQNEAQ (reference sequence). This CDR3 region has 16 residues. V was shortened by 1 base and J by 0 bases, with 10 bases between the two germline ends. CDR3 sequence: CASSLGAGLAKNIQYF. CDR3 DNA sequence: TGTGCCAGCAGCTTAGGTGCAGGCCTAGCCAAAAACATTCAGTACTTC. The full variable domain, completed using reference TRBV7-9 and TRBJ2-4, is DTGVSQNPRHKITKRGQNVTFRCDPISEHNRLYWYRQTLGQGPEFLTYFQNEAQLEKSRLLSDRFSAERPKGSFSTLEIQRTEQGDSAMYLCASSLGAGLAKNIQYFGAGTRLSVL.

The chain has TRBV6-4 and TRBJ2-4, with no clear D. CDR3 length: 17 amino acids. CDR1 and CDR2 (germline): MRHNA, SNTAGT. The V gene lost 6 bases and the J gene lost 0 bases, with 18 bases spanning the gap. The CDR3 loop reads CASSAVGPPVAKNIQYF. The CDR3 DNA reads TGTGCCAGCAGCGCCGTTGGACCCCCCGTAGCCAAAAACATTCAGTACTTC.

This chain uses TRBV5-1 with TRBJ2-5; TRBD2 is a possible D gene (5 bases). The germline CDR1 and CDR2 sequences are SGHRS and YFSETQ. The CDR3 is 14 amino acids. V was trimmed by 4 bases and J by 5 bases, leaving 15 bases between them. This CDR3 is CASSPTIYGETQYF. CDR3 nucleotide sequence: TGCGCCAGCAGCCCGACTATCTATGGGGAGACCCAGTACTTC.

This sequence joins TRBV4-1 and TRBJ2-3; TRBD2 matches 16 bases. CDR1 is MGHRA and CDR2 is YSYEKL in the germline V gene. Trimming at V came to 4 bases and at J to 4 bases, leaving 5 bases not matched to a gene. The CDR3 loop spans 17 amino acids. CDR3 sequence reads: CASSPGLAGGRSDTQYF. In DNA form, the CDR3 reads TGCGCCAGCAGCCCGGGACTAGCGGGGGGGAGGTCAGATACGCAGTATTTT.

The gene calls are TRBV6-1 and TRBJ1-5, with D tentatively TRBD1 (6 bases). The germline gives CDR1 MNHNS, CDR2 SASEGT. This CDR3 spans 15 amino acids. The V end was cut by 2 bases, the J end by 8 bases, with 16 bases between. The CDR3 coding sequence is TGTGCCAGCAGTGAAAGTAGGGGGTTCACGGAGCCCCAGCATTTT. Translated, it gives CASSESRGFTEPQHF.

The CDR3 loop is CASSFEKGYGYTF. Written as DNA, the CDR3 is TGTGCCAGCAGCTTTGAAAAGGGGTATGGCTACACCTTC. This rearrangement joins TRBV5-4 to TRBJ1-2; D possibly corresponds to TRBD1 (5 bases). Germline V gene lookup returns CDR1 SGHNT and CDR2 YYREEE (reference sequence). The V and J ends lost 2 bases and 5 bases respectively, with 10 bases between them. There are 13 residues in the CDR3.

V usage is TRBV18 and J usage is TRBJ1-2, with a weak D call TRBD1 (5 bases). V lost 5 bases, J lost 4 bases, and 14 bases lay in between. This CDR3 spans 14 amino acids. Germline values: CDR1 KGHSH, CDR2 LQKENI. Written as DNA, the CDR3 is TGTGCCAGCTCAACTGGGACTGATCTCTATGGCTACACCTTC. Encoded protein: CASSTGTDLYGYTF.